The present TCR beta chain was sequenced within a study of T cell repertoires in cytomegalovirus infection. Across the whole study: Public TCR beta signatures marked donors with CMV infection and the matching HLA. Findings and limits, study-wide: People with CMV and the relevant HLA were identified by cumulative public TCR beta family frequency. Dominating the ex vivo response were HLA-C-restricted CMV-specific TCR beta clonotypes.

MiXCR was run by TCRdb on the reads, yielding one entry per CDR3 protein. The table lists tens of thousands of distinct CDR3 sequences, around half of them singletons. Comment on this clonotype: Its cognate antigen is unknown.

The CDR3 is made up of 15 amino acids. The V gene lost 1 base and the J gene lost 6 bases, with 13 bases spanning the gap. CDR1 is LGHDT, CDR2 YNNKEL, per germline (reference sequence). The sample here was CD8+ T cells from cultured PBMCs, taken from culture after CMV antigen stimulation. The chain uses TRBV3-1 and TRBJ2-1; perhaps TRBD1 as D (5 bases). The receptor was derived from a human donor in good health (CMV status not recorded). Some clones in this sample may be carry-over from other donors' samples. CDR3 region: CASSQGSRVGNEQFF. In DNA, the CDR3 is TGTGCCAGCAGCCAAGGTAGCAGGGTTGGCAATGAGCAGTTCTTC.